This passage covers 14 T cell receptor beta chains from one sample sequenced in a study of blood T cell repertoires in COVID-19. Assay used: immunoSEQ multiplex PCR; TCRdb lists only in-frame clones, some missing. Among approximately 350,000 clones listed, about 86% were seen once. Sequencing was carried out using peripheral blood. The receptors here all came from a woman aged 55-70 years with COVID-19, enrolled during active disease.

As to this clone: The same CDR3 also results from other DNA sequences found in this sample. The chain recombines TRBV6-5 with TRBJ2-7, with D unresolved. Deletions cut 0 bases from V and 2 bases from J, with 5 bases between. The CDR3 has 13 amino acids. Germline CDR1 and CDR2: MNHEY and SVGAGI. CDR3 protein: CASSYSRTYEQYF. CDR3 coding DNA: TGTGCCAGCAGTTACTCGCGGACCTACGAGCAGTACTTC.

V usage is TRBV7-6 and J usage is TRBJ2-2; TRBD2 matches 8 bases. Germline CDR1 SGHVS, CDR2 FNYEAQ. The V and J ends lost 3 bases and 0 bases, in that order; junction bases with no gene match: 6. The CDR3 runs to 17 residues. In DNA, the CDR3 is TGTGCCAGCAGCTTCCATAGCGGGGAGTCGAACACCGGGGAGCTGTTTTTT. As protein: CASSFHSGESNTGELFF.

The chain recombines TRBV2 with TRBJ2-7; 7 positions agree with TRBD2. The CDR3 loop spans 16 amino acids. The V gene end was trimmed by 5 bases and the J gene end by 1 base; junction bases not matched to a gene: 11. The germline gives CDR1 SNHLY, CDR2 FYNNEI. The CDR3 region is CASSPLTSVVSYEQYF. In nucleotides, the CDR3 is TGTGCCAGCAGTCCCCTTACTAGCGTTGTTTCCTACGAGCAGTACTTC. Full variable domain (outside the CDR3, taken from reference TRBV2 and TRBJ2-7): EPEVTQTPSHQVTQMGQEVILRCVPISNHLYFYWYRQILGQKVEFLVSFYNNEISEKSEIFDDQFSVERPDGSNFTLKIRSTKLEDSAMYFCASSPLTSVVSYEQYFGPGTRLTVT.

V and J are TRBV19 and TRBJ1-2; possible D gene TRBD1, 5 bases. V was clipped by 3 bases and J by 5 bases, with 16 bases between them. Germline values: CDR1 LNHDA, CDR2 SQIVND (reference sequence). This CDR3 comprises 15 residues. The CDR3 loop is CASSIVRGSLYGYTF. CDR3 sequence (DNA): TGTGCCAGTAGTATCGTGCGGGGGTCCCTGTATGGCTACACCTTC.

The chain combines TRBV6-2 or TRBV6-3 with TRBJ1-5; 8 bases map to TRBD1. Germline V gives CDR1 MNHEY, CDR2 SVGEGT. J was trimmed by 3 bases and V by 2 bases; bases with no gene match: 6. The CDR3 loop spans 16 amino acids. This chain's CDR3 is CASSYRGTGFNQPQHF. CDR3 in DNA: TGTGCCAGCAGTTACCGCGGGACAGGATTCAATCAGCCCCAGCATTTT.

The chain has TRBV4-2 and TRBJ2-5; 7 positions agree with TRBD1. Germline V gene data show CDR1 as LGHNA and CDR2 as YNFKEQ. This CDR3 has 14 amino acids. After removal of 4 bases from V and 4 bases from J, the junction contained 6 bases not matched to a gene. The CDR3 region is CASSPGQVGETQYF. DNA of the CDR3: TGTGCCAGCAGCCCCGGACAGGTCGGAGAGACCCAGTACTTC.

The chain carries TRBV5-4 and TRBJ2-5; 7 nucleotides match TRBD1. The CDR3 contains 15 residues. V lost 4 bases and J lost 2; bases outside the gene matches: 8. Germline V gene data show CDR1 as SGHNT and CDR2 as YYREEE (reference sequence). This CDR3 is CASSPWTGLQETQYF. The CDR3 nucleotides read TGTGCCAGCAGCCCCTGGACAGGATTACAAGAGACCCAGTACTTC.

The V gene is TRBV7-8, the J gene TRBJ2-1; D possibly corresponds to TRBD1 (5 bases). This CDR3 spans 14 amino acids. In germline, CDR1 is SGHVS, CDR2 FQNEAQ. Trimming removed 1 base from V and 4 bases from J, with 8 bases in between. CDR3 in DNA: TGTGCCAGCAGCTTAGATCAGGGTTACAATGAGCAGTTCTTC. This translates into CASSLDQGYNEQFF.

The rearrangement uses TRBV9 and TRBJ1-5, with 8 bases lining up with TRBD1. Germline values: CDR1 SGDLS, CDR2 YYNGEE. The V gene end was trimmed by 3 bases and the J gene end by 3 bases; junction bases not matched to a gene: 2. The CDR3 length is 14 residues. The CDR3 coding sequence is TGTGCCAGCAGCGCGACAGGGGCCAATCAGCCCCAGCATTTT. The encoded protein is CASSATGANQPQHF. Combining the CDR3 with reference TRBV9 and TRBJ1-5 gives the whole variable domain DSGVTQTPKHLITATGQRVTLRCSPRSGDLSVYWYQQSLDQGLQFLIQYYNGEERAKGNILERFSAQQFPDLHSELNLSSLELGDSALYFCASSATGANQPQHFGDGTRLSIL.

The chain links TRBV19 to TRBJ2-1, with 8 nucleotides matching TRBD2. This CDR3 comprises 16 residues. V lost 3 bases and J lost 1; bases outside the gene matches: 5. Germline assignment: CDR1 LNHDA and CDR2 SQIVND (reference sequence). The DNA for the CDR3 is TGTGCCAGTAGTATTACGGGACTAGGGTCCTACAATGAGCAGTTCTTC. This gives the protein CASSITGLGSYNEQFF. The full variable domain, in which reference TRBV19 and TRBJ2-1 provide the parts outside the CDR3, is DGGITQSPKYLFRKEGQNVTLSCEQNLNHDAMYWYRQDPGQGLRLIYYSQIVNDFQKGDIAEGYSVSREKKESFPLTVTSAQKNPTAFYLCASSITGLGSYNEQFFGPGTRLTVL.

The chain links TRBV3-1 (or the pseudogene TRBV3-2) to TRBJ1-1; TRBD1 matches at 10 bases. The CDR3 sequence is 15 residues long. J was trimmed by 5 bases and V by 4 bases; bases with no gene match: 7. Germline values: CDR1 LGHDT, CDR2 YNNKEL (reference sequence). The CDR3 loop reads CASSPRDRGWTEAFF. The CDR3 nucleotides are TGTGCCAGCAGCCCACGGGACAGGGGCTGGACTGAAGCTTTCTTT.

The gene calls are TRBV30 and TRBJ1-3, with TRBD1 as a possible D gene (6 bases). V lost 0 bases and J lost 7, with 13 bases in between. This CDR3 is built from 14 residues. Germline V gene data show CDR1 as GTSNPN and CDR2 as SVGIG (reference sequence). CDR3 amino acids: CAWSVGQQGNTIYF. The CDR3 DNA sequence: TGTGCCTGGAGTGTCGGACAGCAGGGGAACACCATATATTTT.

This chain connects TRBV18 to TRBJ1-1; TRBD1 matches at 9 bases. Unmatched junction bases numbered 17, after V lost 3 bases and J lost 6 bases. The germline CDR1 and CDR2 sequences are KGHSH and LQKENI. The CDR3 is 18 amino acids. The CDR3 sequence is CASSPYTTGGGYGPEAFF. CDR3 nucleotides: TGTGCCAGCTCACCCTATACTACAGGGGGCGGGTACGGACCTGAAGCTTTCTTT.

This chain connects TRBV30 to TRBJ2-1; D is perhaps TRBD2 (6 bases). Germline V CDR1 and CDR2: GTSNPN, SVGIG (reference sequence). The CDR3 extends over 16 amino acids. Trimming removed 2 bases from V and 5 bases from J, with 19 bases in between. For the CDR3, the DNA is TGTGCCTGGAGTCCCGGCGGACTACCGGGCCACAATGAGCAGTTCTTC. Amino acids: CAWSPGGLPGHNEQFF.